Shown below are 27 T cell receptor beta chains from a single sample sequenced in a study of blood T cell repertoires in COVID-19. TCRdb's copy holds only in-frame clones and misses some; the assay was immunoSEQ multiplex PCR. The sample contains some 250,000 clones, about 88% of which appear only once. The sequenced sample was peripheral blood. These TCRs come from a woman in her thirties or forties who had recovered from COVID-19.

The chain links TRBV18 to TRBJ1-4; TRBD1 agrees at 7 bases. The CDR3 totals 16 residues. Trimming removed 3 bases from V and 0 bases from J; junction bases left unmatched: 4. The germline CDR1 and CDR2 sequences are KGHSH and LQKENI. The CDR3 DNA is TGTGCCAGCTCACCCCGGGACAGAACAACTAATGAAAAACTGTTTTTT. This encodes CASSPRDRTTNEKLFF.

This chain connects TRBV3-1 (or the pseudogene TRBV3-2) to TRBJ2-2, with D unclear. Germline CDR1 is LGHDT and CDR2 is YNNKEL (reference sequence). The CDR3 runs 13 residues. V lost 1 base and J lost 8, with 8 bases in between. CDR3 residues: CASSQGPEGELFF. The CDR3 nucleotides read TGTGCCAGCAGCCAAGGGCCGGAGGGGGAGCTGTTTTTT.

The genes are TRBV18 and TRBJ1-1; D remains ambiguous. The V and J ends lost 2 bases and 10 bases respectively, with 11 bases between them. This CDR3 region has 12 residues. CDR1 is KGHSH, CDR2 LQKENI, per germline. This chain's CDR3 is CASSPGRVSAFF. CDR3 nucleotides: TGTGCCAGCTCACCAGGGCGTGTGTCAGCTTTCTTT. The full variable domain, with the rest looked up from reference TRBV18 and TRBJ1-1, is NAGVMQNPRHLVRRRGQEARLRCSPMKGHSHVYWYRQLPEEGLKFMVYLQKENIIDESGMPKERFSAEFPKEGPSILRIQQVVRGDSAAYFCASSPGRVSAFFGQGTRLTVV.

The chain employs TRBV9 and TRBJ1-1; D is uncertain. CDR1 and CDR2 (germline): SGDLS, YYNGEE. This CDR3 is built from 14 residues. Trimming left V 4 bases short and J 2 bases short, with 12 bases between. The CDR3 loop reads CASSPLAGNTEAFF. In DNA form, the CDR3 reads TGTGCCAGCAGCCCCCTCGCCGGTAACACTGAAGCTTTCTTT. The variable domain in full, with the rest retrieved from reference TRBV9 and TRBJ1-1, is DSGVTQTPKHLITATGQRVTLRCSPRSGDLSVYWYQQSLDQGLQFLIQYYNGEERAKGNILERFSAQQFPDLHSELNLSSLELGDSALYFCASSPLAGNTEAFFGQGTRLTVV.

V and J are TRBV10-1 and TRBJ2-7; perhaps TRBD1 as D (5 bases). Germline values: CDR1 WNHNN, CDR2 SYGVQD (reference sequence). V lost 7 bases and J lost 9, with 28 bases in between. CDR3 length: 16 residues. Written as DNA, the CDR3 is TGCGCCAGCACCCTAAGGGGCAGGCCTAGACGCCCTCCGCAGTACTTC. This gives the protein CASTLRGRPRRPPQYF.

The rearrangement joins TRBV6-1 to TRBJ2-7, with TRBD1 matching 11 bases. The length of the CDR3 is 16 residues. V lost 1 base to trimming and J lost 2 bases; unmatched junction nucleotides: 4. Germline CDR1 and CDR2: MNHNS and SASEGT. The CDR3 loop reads CASSEVQGQGAYEQYF. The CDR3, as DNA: TGTGCCAGCAGTGAAGTCCAGGGACAGGGGGCCTACGAGCAGTACTTC.

The CDR3 nucleotides are TGTGCCTGGAGGGACAGAAAACCTAACTATGGCTACACCTTC. As protein: CAWRDRKPNYGYTF. The chain links TRBV30 to TRBJ1-2, with a weak D call TRBD1 (6 bases). This CDR3 has 14 residues. Germline-derived CDR1 and CDR2 are GTSNPN and SVGIG (reference sequence). V was clipped by 3 bases and J by 0 bases, with 11 bases between them. The whole variable domain, remainder taken from reference TRBV30 and TRBJ1-2, is SQTIHQWPATLVQPVGSPLSLECTVEGTSNPNLYWYRQAAGRGLQLLFYSVGIGQISSEVPQNLSASRPQDRQFILSSKKLLLSDSGFYLCAWRDRKPNYGYTFGSGTRLTVV.

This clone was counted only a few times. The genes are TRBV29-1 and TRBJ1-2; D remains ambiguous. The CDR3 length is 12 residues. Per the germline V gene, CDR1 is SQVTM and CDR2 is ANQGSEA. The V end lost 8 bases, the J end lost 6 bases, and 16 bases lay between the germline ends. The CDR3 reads CSIPPTLNGYTF. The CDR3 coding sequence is TGCAGCATACCCCCAACCCTAAATGGCTACACCTTC.

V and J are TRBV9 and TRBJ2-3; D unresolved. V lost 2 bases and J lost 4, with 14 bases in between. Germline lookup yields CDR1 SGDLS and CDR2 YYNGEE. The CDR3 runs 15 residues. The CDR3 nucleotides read TGTGCCAGCAGCGTCGACGCTGGTACAGCAGATACGCAGTATTTT. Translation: CASSVDAGTADTQYF. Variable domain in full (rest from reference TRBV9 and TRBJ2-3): DSGVTQTPKHLITATGQRVTLRCSPRSGDLSVYWYQQSLDQGLQFLIQYYNGEERAKGNILERFSAQQFPDLHSELNLSSLELGDSALYFCASSVDAGTADTQYFGPGTRLTVL.

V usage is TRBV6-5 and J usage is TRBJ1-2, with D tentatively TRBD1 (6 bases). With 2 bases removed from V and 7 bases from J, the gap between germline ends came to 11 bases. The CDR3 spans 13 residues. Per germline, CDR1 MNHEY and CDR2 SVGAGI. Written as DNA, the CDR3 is TGTGCCAGCAGTTACGGGGGGGCGGGTGGCTACACCTTC. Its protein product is CASSYGGAGGYTF.

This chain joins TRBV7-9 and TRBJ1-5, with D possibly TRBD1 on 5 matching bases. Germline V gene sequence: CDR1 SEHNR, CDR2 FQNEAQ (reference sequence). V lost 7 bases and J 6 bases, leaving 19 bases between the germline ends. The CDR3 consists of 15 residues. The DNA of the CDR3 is TGTGCCAGCACTGACGGACACCATAGGGGTCAGCCCCAGCATTTT. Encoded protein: CASTDGHHRGQPQHF.

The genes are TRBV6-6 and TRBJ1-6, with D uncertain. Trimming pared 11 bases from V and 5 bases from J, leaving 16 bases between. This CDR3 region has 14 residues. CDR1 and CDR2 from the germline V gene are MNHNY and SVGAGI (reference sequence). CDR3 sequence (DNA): TGTGCCTCGCGCGGGGAACCGCATAATTCACCCCTCCACTTT. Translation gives CASRGEPHNSPLHF.

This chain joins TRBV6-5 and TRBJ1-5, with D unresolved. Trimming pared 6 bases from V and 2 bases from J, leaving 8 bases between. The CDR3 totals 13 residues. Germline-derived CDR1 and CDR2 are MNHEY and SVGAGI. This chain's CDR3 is CASRAGGNQPQHF. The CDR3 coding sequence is TGTGCCAGCAGGGCCGGGGGCAATCAGCCCCAGCATTTT.

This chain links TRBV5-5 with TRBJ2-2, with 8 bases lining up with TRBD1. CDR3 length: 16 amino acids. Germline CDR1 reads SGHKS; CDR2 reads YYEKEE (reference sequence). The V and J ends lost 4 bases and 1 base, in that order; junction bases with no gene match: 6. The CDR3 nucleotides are TGTGCCAGCAGCCCCCGGGGGACAGGGAACACCGGGGAGCTGTTTTTT. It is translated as CASSPRGTGNTGELFF.

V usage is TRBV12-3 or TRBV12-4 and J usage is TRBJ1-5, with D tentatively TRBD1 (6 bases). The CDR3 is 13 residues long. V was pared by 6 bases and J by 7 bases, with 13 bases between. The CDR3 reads CASRREGGQPQHF. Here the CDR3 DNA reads TGTGCCAGCAGACGGGAGGGGGGCCAGCCCCAGCATTTT.

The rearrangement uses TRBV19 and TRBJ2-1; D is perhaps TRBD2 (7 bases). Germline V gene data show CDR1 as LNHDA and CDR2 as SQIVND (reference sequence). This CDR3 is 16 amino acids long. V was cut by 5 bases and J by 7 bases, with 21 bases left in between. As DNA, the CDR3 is TGTGCCAGTAGTGATGGGGGGGCGATATCTGCGAATGAGCAGTTCTTC. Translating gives CASSDGGAISANEQFF.

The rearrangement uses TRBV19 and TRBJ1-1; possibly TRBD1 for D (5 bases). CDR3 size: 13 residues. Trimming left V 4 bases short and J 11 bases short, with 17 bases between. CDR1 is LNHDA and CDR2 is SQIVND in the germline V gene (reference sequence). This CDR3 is CASSTPGRVDAFF. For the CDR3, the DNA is TGTGCCAGTAGTACCCCAGGCAGGGTGGATGCTTTCTTT.

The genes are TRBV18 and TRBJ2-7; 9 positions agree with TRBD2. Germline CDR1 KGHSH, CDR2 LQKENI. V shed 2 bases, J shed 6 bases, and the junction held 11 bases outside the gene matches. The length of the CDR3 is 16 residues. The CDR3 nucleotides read TGTGCCAGCTCACCATCGGGGCTAGCGGGATATGGCGAGCAGTACTTC. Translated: CASSPSGLAGYGEQYF.

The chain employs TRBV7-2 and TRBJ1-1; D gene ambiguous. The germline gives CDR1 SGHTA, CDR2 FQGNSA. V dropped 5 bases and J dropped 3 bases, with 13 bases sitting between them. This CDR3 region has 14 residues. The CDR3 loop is CASSPQPGYTEAFF. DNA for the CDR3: TGTGCCAGCAGCCCCCAACCAGGATACACTGAAGCTTTCTTT. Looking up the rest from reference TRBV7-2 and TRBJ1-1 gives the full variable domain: GAGVSQSPSNKVTEKGKDVELRCDPISGHTALYWYRQSLGQGLEFLIYFQGNSAPDKSGLPSDRFSAERTGGSVSTLTIQRTQQEDSAVYLCASSPQPGYTEAFFGQGTRLTVV.

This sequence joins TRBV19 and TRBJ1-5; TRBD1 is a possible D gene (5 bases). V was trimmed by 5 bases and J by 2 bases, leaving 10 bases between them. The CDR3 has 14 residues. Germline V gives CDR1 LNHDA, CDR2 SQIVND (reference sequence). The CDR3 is CASSRGYGNQPQHF. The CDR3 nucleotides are TGTGCCAGTAGTCGGGGGTACGGCAATCAGCCCCAGCATTTT.

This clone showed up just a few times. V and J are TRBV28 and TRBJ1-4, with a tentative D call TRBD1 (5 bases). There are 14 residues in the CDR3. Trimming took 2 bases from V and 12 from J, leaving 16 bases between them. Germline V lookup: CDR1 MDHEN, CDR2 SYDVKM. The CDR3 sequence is CASSLGGIGHQLFF. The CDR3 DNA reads TGTGCCAGCAGTTTAGGGGGGATCGGACACCAACTGTTTTTT.

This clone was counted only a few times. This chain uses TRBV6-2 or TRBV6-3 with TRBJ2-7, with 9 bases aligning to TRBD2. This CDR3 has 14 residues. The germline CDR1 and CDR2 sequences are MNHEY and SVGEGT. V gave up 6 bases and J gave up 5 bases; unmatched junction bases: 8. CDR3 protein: CASSPGLATDEQYF. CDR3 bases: TGTGCCAGCAGCCCTGGACTAGCGACGGACGAGCAGTACTTC.

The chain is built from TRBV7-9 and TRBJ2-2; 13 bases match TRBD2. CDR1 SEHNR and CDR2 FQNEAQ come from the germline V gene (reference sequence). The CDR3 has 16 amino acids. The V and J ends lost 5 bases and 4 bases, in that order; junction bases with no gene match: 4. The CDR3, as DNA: TGTGCCAGCAGCCCCACTAGCGGGAGGGCCACCGGGGAGCTGTTTTTT. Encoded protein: CASSPTSGRATGELFF.

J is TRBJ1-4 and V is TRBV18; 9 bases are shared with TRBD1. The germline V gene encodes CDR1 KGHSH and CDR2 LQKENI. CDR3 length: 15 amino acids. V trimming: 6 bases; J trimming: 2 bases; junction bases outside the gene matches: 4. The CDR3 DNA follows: TGTGCCAGCTCTCCCGGGACAGGGACTAATGAAAAACTGTTTTTT. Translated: CASSPGTGTNEKLFF.

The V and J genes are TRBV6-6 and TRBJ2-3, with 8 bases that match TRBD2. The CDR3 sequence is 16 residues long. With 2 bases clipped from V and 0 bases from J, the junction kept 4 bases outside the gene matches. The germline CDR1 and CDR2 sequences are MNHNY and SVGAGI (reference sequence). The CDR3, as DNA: TGTGCCAGCAGTTACCCAACTAGCGGAAGCACAGATACGCAGTATTTT. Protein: CASSYPTSGSTDTQYF.

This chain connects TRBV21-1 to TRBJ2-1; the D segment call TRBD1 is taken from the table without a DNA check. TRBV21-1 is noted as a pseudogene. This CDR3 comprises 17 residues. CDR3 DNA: TGTGCCAGCAGCACCCCAACCGGGACAGGGGGGGTCAATGAGCAGTTCTTC. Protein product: CASSTPTGTGGVNEQFF.

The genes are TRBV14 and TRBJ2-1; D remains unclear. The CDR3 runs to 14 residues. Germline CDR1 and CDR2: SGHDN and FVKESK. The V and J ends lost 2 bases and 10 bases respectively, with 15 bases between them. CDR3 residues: CASSQSRRIPEQFF. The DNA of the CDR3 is TGTGCCAGCAGCCAATCGCGGCGGATACCCGAGCAGTTCTTC.